The 13 T cell receptor beta chains below come from one sample, sequenced in a study of cytomegalovirus exposure and HLA in healthy donors. The study ran its PCR with 60 Vbeta and 13 Jbeta primers. Profiling relied on immunoSEQ multiplex PCR, and the TCRdb table lists in-frame clones only, not all of them. The sample has 75,000 to 95,000 clones, 75% to 80% seen once; the top ten hold 4.5% to 5.5%. Sample: PBMCs. These receptor sequences come from a woman aged 40 to 50 in good health and CMV-seropositive.

The chain has TRBV7-3 and TRBJ2-1, with 11 bases fitting TRBD2. The germline V gene encodes CDR1 SGHTA and CDR2 FQGTGA. The CDR3 extends over 17 amino acids. J was trimmed by 10 bases and V by 3 bases; bases with no gene match: 14. CDR3 bases: TGTGCCAGCAGCTTCCGCTCTAGCGGGGGGAGTAGACAAGAGCAGTTCTTC. As protein: CASSFRSSGGSRQEQFF.

This clone was observed a handful of times. The genes are TRBV7-9 and TRBJ1-1, with D uncertain. CDR1 is SEHNR, CDR2 FQNEAQ, per germline (reference sequence). The V gene lost 3 bases and the J gene lost 5 bases, with 4 bases spanning the gap. The CDR3 runs to 11 residues. The CDR3 loop is CASSFMTEAFF. CDR3 bases: TGTGCCAGCAGCTTTATGACTGAAGCTTTCTTT. The full variable domain, its missing parts supplied by reference TRBV7-9 and TRBJ1-1, is DTGVSQNPRHKITKRGQNVTFRCDPISEHNRLYWYRQTLGQGPEFLTYFQNEAQLEKSRLLSDRFSAERPKGSFSTLEIQRTEQGDSAMYLCASSFMTEAFFGQGTRLTVV.

The chain is built from TRBV6-6 and TRBJ2-5; 9 bases map to TRBD1. The V segment lost 6 bases and the J segment 2 bases; nucleotides outside the gene matches: 7. The germline V gene has CDR1 MNHNY and CDR2 SVGAGI (reference sequence). The CDR3 contains 15 residues. CDR3 protein: CASSRPGQGQETQYF. The CDR3 DNA sequence: TGTGCCAGCAGCAGACCGGGACAGGGTCAAGAGACCCAGTACTTC.

This chain uses TRBV28 with TRBJ1-5; D remains ambiguous. CDR1 is MDHEN, CDR2 SYDVKM, per germline. The ends were cut back, 5 bases at V and 4 bases at J, with 3 bases in the middle. This CDR3 comprises 11 residues. CDR3 region: CASSQNQPQHF. For the CDR3, the DNA is TGTGCCAGCAGTCAGAATCAGCCCCAGCATTTT.

The chain has TRBV5-1 and TRBJ2-3; perhaps TRBD2 as D (7 bases). V was pared by 0 bases and J by 3 bases, with 11 bases between. Germline CDR1 is SGHRS and CDR2 is YFSETQ. CDR3 size: 15 residues. The CDR3 reads CASSLEGGATDTQYF. The CDR3 DNA is TGCGCCAGCAGCTTGGAAGGGGGGGCTACAGATACGCAGTATTTT.

The gene calls are TRBV4-2 and TRBJ2-7; TRBD1 agrees at 10 bases. The V and J ends lost 2 bases and 2 bases, in that order; junction bases with no gene match: 6. This CDR3 has 16 residues. The germline V gene has CDR1 LGHNA and CDR2 YNFKEQ. The CDR3 here is CASSQTIGQGAYEQYF. The CDR3 DNA is TGTGCCAGCAGCCAAACGATAGGACAGGGGGCCTACGAGCAGTACTTC.

Comment on this clone: Compared with germline, one end of the junction differs, possibly owing to a read error. This sample also contains other DNA sequences that code for the same CDR3. The chain carries TRBV11-1 and TRBJ2-7; TRBD1 aligns across 7 bases. The CDR3 is 15 residues long. Germline-derived CDR1 and CDR2 are SGHAT and FQDESV (reference sequence). This CDR3 reads CASSLETGSSYEQYF. DNA of the CDR3: TGTGCCAGCAGTTTAGAGACAGGGAGCTCCTACGAGCAGTACTTC.

This chain links TRBV10-3 with TRBJ2-6; no reliable D call. The CDR3 consists of 17 residues. V was cut by 0 bases and J by 0 bases, with 9 bases left in between. The germline CDR1 and CDR2 sequences are ENHRY and SYGVKD. In nucleotides, the CDR3 is TGTGCCATCAGTGAGTCCCAGGTTGACTCTGGGGCCAACGTCCTGACTTTC. Its translation: CAISESQVDSGANVLTF.

The chain couples TRBV4-1 to TRBJ2-7, with TRBD2 as a possible D gene (6 bases). The CDR3 length is 14 residues. The germline V and J ends were trimmed by 0 bases and 4 bases, with 10 bases remaining between them. The germline V gene has CDR1 MGHRA and CDR2 YSYEKL. CDR3 sequence reads: CASSQEISGYEQYF. CDR3 nucleotide sequence: TGCGCCAGCAGCCAAGAGATTAGCGGATACGAGCAGTACTTC.

This chain uses TRBV28 with TRBJ2-7; 15 nucleotides line up with TRBD2. V was pared by 4 bases and J by 9 bases, with 4 bases of the junction left unmatched. Germline CDR1 is MDHEN and CDR2 is SYDVKM. The CDR3 has 14 amino acids. Written as DNA, the CDR3 is TGTGCCAGCAGTTCCGGACTAGCGGGAGGGGTGCAGTACTTC. It translates to CASSSGLAGGVQYF. The complete variable domain, with remaining parts taken from reference TRBV28 and TRBJ2-7, reads DVKVTQSSRYLVKRTGEKVFLECVQDMDHENMFWYRQDPGLGLRLIYFSYDVKMKEKGDIPEGYSVSREKKERFSLILESASTNQTSMYLCASSSGLAGGVQYFGPGTRLTVT.

The CDR3 region is CASSPWGDRFRSGANVLTF. In nucleotides, the CDR3 is TGTGCCAGCAGTCCCTGGGGGGACAGATTTAGATCTGGGGCCAACGTCCTGACTTTC. The chain is built from TRBV28 and TRBJ2-6; TRBD1 might be the D (7 bases). Germline CDR1 MDHEN, CDR2 SYDVKM. CDR3 length: 19 amino acids. V gave up 5 bases and J gave up 1 base, with 21 bases separating them.

The CDR3 sequence: CASSLGQGSFYGYTF. CDR3 bases: TGTGCCAGCAGCTTAGGACAGGGGAGTTTCTATGGCTACACCTTC. The J gene is TRBJ1-2, the V gene TRBV7-2; TRBD1 matches at 8 bases. In germline, CDR1 is SGHTA, CDR2 FQGNSA. With V trimmed by 1 base and J by 4 bases, 5 bases remained unmatched. The CDR3 has 15 residues.

The chain has TRBV7-6 and TRBJ1-1; D unresolved. This CDR3 has 16 residues. V was pared by 1 base and J by 4 bases, with 16 bases between. The germline V gene has CDR1 SGHVS and CDR2 FNYEAQ. The CDR3 coding sequence is TGTGCCAGCAGCTTAGATAGCCCGGTGCCTGTCACTGAAGCTTTCTTT. This codes for CASSLDSPVPVTEAFF.